The clone carrying this T cell receptor (gamma chain) was counted only a few times. This sequence is one base from a far larger clone and is likely a read error. CDR3 size: 17 residues. Looked up from germline, CDR1 is GITISATS and CDR2 is ISYDGTV (reference sequence). This entry is derived from a study of gamma-delta T cells after stem cell transplantation. TCRdb fed the RT-PCR reads into CATT to redo clone calling. Found here are about 390 gamma-chain clones, roughly 4.5% of them singletons; the top ten hold about 74%. The sequence derives from a human donor. It is not recorded whose cells these are; they may come from a transplant donor. This sequence joins TRGV9 and TRGJP. Sequences were obtained from gamma-delta T cells. The CDR3 coding sequence is TGTGCCTCGTGGGAGGGCGACCAAGAGTTGGGCAAAAAAATCAAGGTATTT. This encodes CASWEGDQELGKKIKVF.